This entry lists 9 T cell receptor beta chains sequenced from one sample in a study of a mutant IDH1 vaccine in newly diagnosed glioma. Measured with immunoSEQ multiplex PCR; TCRdb has only the in-frame clones, and not every one. The repertoire holds fewer than 90,000 clones, with less than 90% as singletons. Documented time point: week 35, safety follow-up. Doses of 300 ug of mutant IDH1 20-mer peptide were given with topical imiquimod. No antigen has been identified for these receptors. Source: PBMCs, taken from a glioma patient whose treatment included an IDH1 peptide vaccine. These receptors were collected from a man between 18 and 35 years old with glioma.

This clone has a handful of counts. The V call is TRBV7-6, the J call TRBJ1-1; possible D gene TRBD1, 5 bases. Germline values: CDR1 SGHVS, CDR2 FNYEAQ. The CDR3 has 17 residues. Trimming took off 5 bases at V and 0 bases at J, with 19 bases between the two ends. The CDR3 loop reads CASSPRGQGYMNTEAFF. CDR3 coding DNA: TGTGCCAGCAGCCCCCGTGGGCAGGGATACATGAACACTGAAGCTTTCTTT.

The CDR3 loop reads CSVERLYGYTF. In DNA, the CDR3 is TGCAGCGTTGAGCGATTATATGGCTACACCTTC. The chain links TRBV29-1 to TRBJ1-2; D gene uncertain. CDR1 is SQVTM, CDR2 ANQGSEA, per germline. The ends were cut back, 3 bases at V and 5 bases at J, with 7 bases in the middle. The CDR3 is 11 residues long.

This clone was counted a few times. This sequence joins TRBV10-3 and TRBJ1-2; 7 nucleotides line up with TRBD1. The CDR3 has 12 residues. V lost 6 bases and J lost 2; bases outside the gene matches: 0. Germline CDR1 and CDR2: ENHRY and SYGVKD. Written as DNA, the CDR3 is TGTGCCATCAGACAGGGGAACTATGGCTACACCTTC. Translation gives CAIRQGNYGYTF.

The gene calls are TRBV5-1 and TRBJ1-5; a possible D gene is TRBD1 (6 bases). With 4 bases removed from V and 11 bases from J, the gap between germline ends came to 25 bases. The length of the CDR3 is 16 residues. The germline V gene encodes CDR1 SGHRS and CDR2 YFSETQ. CDR3 region: CASSPRGRGGAEAQHF. CDR3 nucleotide sequence: TGCGCCAGCAGCCCCCGGGGCAGGGGAGGAGCTGAGGCCCAGCATTTT.

The V gene is TRBV28, the J gene TRBJ1-2; 7 nucleotides align to TRBD1. Per the germline V gene, CDR1 is MDHEN and CDR2 is SYDVKM. This CDR3 comprises 13 residues. With 5 bases clipped from V and 5 bases from J, the junction kept 5 bases outside the gene matches. This CDR3 is CASSLQGGYGYTF. The CDR3, as DNA: TGTGCCAGCAGTCTCCAGGGGGGATATGGCTACACCTTC.

The chain employs TRBV6-5 and TRBJ2-7, with 10 bases that match TRBD1. The V gene end was trimmed by 5 bases and the J gene end by 1 base; junction bases not matched to a gene: 5. CDR1 is MNHEY and CDR2 is SVGAGI in the germline V gene. The CDR3 sequence is 15 residues long. The CDR3 DNA is TGTGCCAGCAGTCCGGACAGGGGGGATTCCTACGAGCAGTACTTC. Translation gives CASSPDRGDSYEQYF.

The chain joins TRBV4-2 to TRBJ2-5; the D call may be TRBD1 or TRBD2 (7 bases each). The V gene's germline CDR1 is LGHNA and CDR2 YNFKEQ. This CDR3 is 14 amino acids long. V lost 1 base and J 5 bases, leaving 11 bases between the germline ends. CDR3 in amino acids: CASSQGQGGETQYF. In DNA form, the CDR3 reads TGTGCCAGCAGCCAAGGGCAGGGGGGGGAGACCCAGTACTTC.

The J gene is TRBJ1-2, the V gene TRBV29-1; no clear D gene. CDR1 and CDR2 (germline): SQVTM, ANQGSEA. The CDR3 runs to 14 residues. Trimming took 4 bases from V and 3 from J, leaving 15 bases between them. The CDR3 coding sequence is TGCAGCGTTGGCGAACATACGAACGACTATGGCTACACCTTC. Residues: CSVGEHTNDYGYTF.

This CDR3 reads CASSLRGSQGFGEQYF. The CDR3 DNA is TGTGCCAGCAGCTTACGGGGGAGTCAGGGGTTCGGAGAGCAGTACTTC. The chain has TRBV7-8 and TRBJ2-7; D may be TRBD1 or TRBD2 (6 bases each). This CDR3 is 16 amino acids long. Germline assignment: CDR1 SGHVS and CDR2 FQNEAQ. V was trimmed by 2 bases and J by 7 bases, leaving 21 bases between them.